This T cell receptor beta chain originates from a study of T cell responses to AZD1222 COVID-19 vaccine. Sequenced by immunoSEQ multiplex PCR; TCRdb stores in-frame clones only, minus some. The sample consists of 150,000 or so clones, around 90% of them appearing once. Germline V CDR1 and CDR2: SGHNT, YYREEE (reference sequence). The CDR3 runs 13 residues. V lost 4 bases, J lost 7 bases, and 11 bases lay in between. In regard to this clone: Its antigen is as yet unknown.

Study conclusions and caveats: Donors were largely white British and mainly female; clonal diversity was possibly underestimated. CD4 TCRs covered the whole spike, strongest at regions 160-218 and 743-854. Breadth and depth of Spike-specific TCRs rose after two AZD1222 doses.

This receptor was taken from an adult in good health. The chain recombines TRBV5-4 with TRBJ2-2; tentatively, D is TRBD1 (5 bases). Sequencing was performed on peripheral blood, taken on day 0 of AZD1222 vaccination. CDR3 in DNA: TGTGCCAGCAGCGACAGTACCCTCGGGGAGCTGTTTTTT. Translating it yields CASSDSTLGELFF.